Following are 19 T cell receptor beta chains from one sample sequenced in a study of cytomegalovirus exposure and HLA in healthy donors. Amplification used 60 Vbeta primers and 13 Jbeta primers. The table came from immunoSEQ multiplex PCR; TCRdb's copy has only in-frame clones and leaves some out. The data show about 200,000 clones, approximately 78% seen once. Sequenced sample: PBMCs. These receptors came from a male donor in good health and CMV-seronegative.

The chain employs TRBV28 and TRBJ2-1; possible D gene TRBD2, 5 bases. There are 17 residues in the CDR3. The germline gives CDR1 MDHEN, CDR2 SYDVKM. Between the trimmed V and J ends, which lost 3 bases and 4 bases, there was a span of 19 bases. The DNA of the CDR3 is TGTGCCAGCAGTTTTTCTGAGGCCCGGGGTGCGTACAATGAGCAGTTCTTC. Protein sequence: CASSFSEARGAYNEQFF.

This chain connects TRBV11-2 to TRBJ2-5, with 10 bases fitting TRBD2. Per the germline V gene, CDR1 is SGHAT and CDR2 is FQNNGV. The ends lost 0 bases at V and 1 base at J; junction bases unmatched: 8. This CDR3 spans 18 amino acids. The chain's CDR3 is CASSLESRVAGGQETQYF. DNA for the CDR3: TGTGCCAGCAGCTTAGAATCCAGGGTAGCGGGAGGCCAAGAGACCCAGTACTTC.

The chain carries TRBV28 and TRBJ1-1, with TRBD1 matching 7 bases. The CDR3 runs to 13 residues. Germline-derived CDR1 and CDR2 are MDHEN and SYDVKM. With V trimmed by 8 bases and J by 2 bases, 5 bases remained unmatched. CDR3: CASRGQDNTEAFF. The CDR3 DNA follows: TGTGCCAGCCGTGGACAGGATAACACTGAAGCTTTCTTT.

The V call is TRBV9, the J call TRBJ2-7; the D gene is possibly TRBD2 (5 bases). The CDR3 has 13 amino acids. Germline V gene data show CDR1 as SGDLS and CDR2 as YYNGEE. V lost 1 base, J lost 6 bases, and 11 bases lay in between. CDR3 sequence (DNA): TGTGCCAGCAGCGTAATTGGAGGAACCGAGCAGTACTTC. It is translated as CASSVIGGTEQYF.

This clone was seen a few times. The CDR3 protein is CASSRTEPYDGYTF. In nucleotides, the CDR3 is TGCGCCAGCAGCCGGACTGAGCCGTATGATGGCTACACCTTC. The rearrangement joins TRBV10-2 to TRBJ1-2, with D uncertain. Germline loops: CDR1 WSHSY, CDR2 SAAADI. V was cut by 6 bases and J by 6 bases, with 17 bases left in between. There are 14 residues in the CDR3.

The V gene is TRBV5-3, the J gene TRBJ2-1; 9 nucleotides align to TRBD2. TRBV5-3 is treated as an ORF (open reading frame) with a function not yet certain. The length of the CDR3 is 16 residues. The V and J ends lost 4 bases and 8 bases, in that order; junction bases with no gene match: 13. CDR3 sequence: CARSGGGRALMHEQFF. The CDR3 DNA reads as TGTGCCAGAAGCGGGGGCGGGAGGGCCCTTATGCATGAGCAGTTCTTC.

This chain connects TRBV5-4 to TRBJ1-6, with a possible D match to TRBD1 (5 bases). CDR3 length: 16 residues. Germline values: CDR1 SGHNT, CDR2 YYREEE (reference sequence). The V gene lost 0 bases and the J gene lost 7 bases, with 14 bases spanning the gap. The CDR3 DNA reads TGTGCCAGCAGCTTGGGAGGCGGGGGAGTAAATTCACCCCTCCACTTT. This sequence encodes CASSLGGGGVNSPLHF.

This rearrangement joins TRBV6-6 to TRBJ2-5, with TRBD2 matching 8 bases. The DNA end favors TRBJ2-7, so the J call may be wrong. The CDR3 spans 13 residues. The germline V gene encodes CDR1 MNHNY and CDR2 SVGAGI (reference sequence). CDR3 DNA: TGTGCCAGCAACGACGGACTAGCTTACGAGCAGTACTTC. Protein sequence: CASNDGLAYEQYF.

This clone occurred a few times. The chain has TRBV2 and TRBJ2-7; the match to TRBD2 covers 9 bases. Germline V gene data show CDR1 as SNHLY and CDR2 as FYNNEI. This CDR3 has 16 residues. The J segment lost 2 bases and the V segment lost 6 bases, leaving 11 bases of the junction unmatched. CDR3 sequence: CASRSRPLAGTYEQYF. DNA for the CDR3: TGTGCCAGCAGGAGCCGTCCTCTAGCGGGAACCTACGAGCAGTACTTC.

The chain has TRBV28 and TRBJ2-5; D possibly corresponds to TRBD1 (6 bases). The CDR3 contains 15 residues. V gave up 11 bases and J gave up 3 bases, with 22 bases separating them. Per germline, CDR1 MDHEN and CDR2 SYDVKM. As DNA, the CDR3 is TGTGCCTCCGCTGGGGGCCAGGCTAGCAAAGAGACCCAGTACTTC. Protein product: CASAGGQASKETQYF.

This clone was found once. V is TRBV19 and J is TRBJ2-1; 8 bases fit TRBD1. The CDR3 contains 12 residues. The V gene's germline CDR1 is LNHDA and CDR2 SQIVND (reference sequence). V shed 4 bases, J shed 14 bases, and the junction held 7 bases outside the gene matches. The CDR3 DNA is TGTGCCAGTAGTACCCAGGACAGGGAGGAGTTCTTC. Protein: CASSTQDREEFF.

The rearrangement joins TRBV7-8 to TRBJ2-2; no clear D gene. The CDR3 runs to 17 residues. CDR1 and CDR2 (germline): SGHVS, FQNEAQ. Trimming pared 3 bases from V and 5 bases from J, leaving 19 bases between. The CDR3 coding sequence is TGTGCCAGCAGCTTTTTTTGGAGTCTCTCCCAAACCGGGGAGCTGTTTTTT. It is translated as CASSFFWSLSQTGELFF. Full variable domain (rest looked up from reference TRBV7-8 and TRBJ2-2): GAGVSQSPRYKVAKRGQDVALRCDPISGHVSLFWYQQALGQGPEFLTYFQNEAQLDKSGLPSDRFFAERPEGSVSTLKIQRTQQEDSAVYLCASSFFWSLSQTGELFFGEGSRLTVL.

The chain joins TRBV6-5 to TRBJ1-3, with a possible D match to TRBD1 (6 bases). V was pared by 4 bases and J by 0 bases, with 10 bases between. Germline values: CDR1 MNHEY, CDR2 SVGAGI. The CDR3 is 15 residues long. CDR3 bases: TGTGCCAGCAGTTTTGACAGGTCCTCTGGAAACACCATATATTTT. Translation: CASSFDRSSGNTIYF.

V usage is TRBV10-2 and J usage is TRBJ2-2; 7 bases are a match to TRBD1. The germline gives CDR1 WSHSY, CDR2 SAAADI. The CDR3 runs to 16 residues. V lost 10 bases to trimming and J lost 0 bases; unmatched junction nucleotides: 11. This chain's CDR3 is CATGIPGQSNTGELFF. Here the CDR3 DNA reads TGCGCCACCGGAATTCCGGGACAGTCGAACACCGGGGAGCTGTTTTTT.

The chain uses TRBV5-4 and TRBJ2-5; a possible D gene is TRBD1 (6 bases). Trimming left V 1 base short and J 4 bases short, with 17 bases between. The CDR3 sequence is 16 residues long. CDR1 and CDR2 (germline): SGHNT, YYREEE (reference sequence). Written as DNA, the CDR3 is TGTGCCAGCAGCTTGATACGGGACAAGAGAGGAGAGACCCAGTACTTC. This encodes CASSLIRDKRGETQYF.

CDR3 nucleotide sequence: TGTGCCAGCAGCTTAGAGGGACTAGCGGGAGGGCCAGGCCAAGAGACCCAGTACTTC. Protein sequence: CASSLEGLAGGPGQETQYF. The V gene is TRBV11-2, the J gene TRBJ2-5; TRBD2 matches 16 bases. Per germline, CDR1 SGHAT and CDR2 FQNNGV. The CDR3 runs to 19 residues. V lost 0 bases and J lost 1; bases outside the gene matches: 5.

J is TRBJ2-7 and V is TRBV25-1; perhaps TRBD2 as D (5 bases). Germline V gives CDR1 MGHDK, CDR2 SYGVNS. Trimming removed 7 bases at V and 3 bases at J, with 16 bases between. This CDR3 is 14 amino acids long. CDR3 sequence reads: CASISAGDLYEQYF. CDR3 nucleotides: TGTGCCAGCATTTCGGCGGGTGACCTCTACGAGCAGTACTTC.

The V call is TRBV7-6, the J call TRBJ2-7; weak D call: TRBD2 (5 bases). The germline V gene encodes CDR1 SGHVS and CDR2 FNYEAQ. The germline V and J ends were trimmed by 4 bases and 7 bases, with 11 bases remaining between them. CDR3 size: 12 residues. The CDR3 here is CASSSLIAEQYF. CDR3 DNA sequence: TGTGCCAGCAGCTCTCTAATAGCGGAGCAGTACTTC.

As regards this clone: Within the sample, other DNA sequences also encode this same CDR3. The rearrangement uses TRBV7-9 and TRBJ2-7, with 7 positions matching TRBD2. Trimming took 3 bases from V and 7 from J; bases not matched to a gene: 3. Germline CDR1 SEHNR, CDR2 FQNEAQ (reference sequence). The CDR3 is 12 residues long. CDR3: CASSLIGGEQYF. The CDR3 nucleotides are TGTGCCAGCAGCTTGATCGGGGGGGAGCAGTACTTC.